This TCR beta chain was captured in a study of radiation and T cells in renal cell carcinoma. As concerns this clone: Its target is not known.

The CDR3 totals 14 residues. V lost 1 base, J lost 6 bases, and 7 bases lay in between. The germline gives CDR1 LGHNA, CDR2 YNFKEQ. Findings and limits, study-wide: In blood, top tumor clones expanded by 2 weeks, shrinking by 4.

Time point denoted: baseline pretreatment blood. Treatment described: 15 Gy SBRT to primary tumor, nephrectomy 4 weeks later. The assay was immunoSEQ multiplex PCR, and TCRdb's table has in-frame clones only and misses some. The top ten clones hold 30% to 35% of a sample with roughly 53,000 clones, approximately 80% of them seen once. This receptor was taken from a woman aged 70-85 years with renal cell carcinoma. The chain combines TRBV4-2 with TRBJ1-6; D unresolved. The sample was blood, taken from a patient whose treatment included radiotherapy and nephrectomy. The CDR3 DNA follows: TGTGCCAGCAGCCAAGTGGGCAGTAATTCACCCCTCCACTTT. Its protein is CASSQVGSNSPLHF.